The 11 T cell receptor beta chains reported below all come from one sample, sequenced in a study of radiotherapy plus CTLA-4 blockade in lung cancer (dated by TCRdb to 2016 to 2018). The receptor library was made with the immunoSEQ multiplex PCR assay. TCRdb carries this immuneACCESS record with in-frame sequences only. Its versions omit some clonotypes, under half of them owing to an unresolved V gene in the studies checked, with the rest unexplained. For this sample the table gives about 73,000 clones, of which around 87% were detected only once. 35% to 45% of the sample is taken by the ten largest. Sequenced material: peripheral blood, taken from a patient treated with radiotherapy plus ipilimumab. Every receptor here comes from a human donor with non-small cell lung cancer that progressed on radiotherapy plus ipilimumab.

The V and J genes are TRBV5-1 and TRBJ2-1; D not certain. Germline lookup yields CDR1 SGHRS and CDR2 YFSETQ. V dropped 4 bases and J dropped 7 bases, with 12 bases sitting between them. The CDR3 is made up of 13 amino acids. CDR3 in amino acids: CASSPTNRNEQFF. The CDR3 DNA reads as TGCGCCAGCAGCCCCACCAATCGGAATGAGCAGTTCTTC.

This sequence joins TRBV10-3 and TRBJ2-1, with TRBD2 as a possible D gene (7 bases). The V end was cut by 10 bases, the J end by 5 bases, with 18 bases between. The CDR3 contains 14 residues. The germline V gene encodes CDR1 ENHRY and CDR2 SYGVKD. The CDR3 is CATKGEGRHNEQFF. The CDR3 bases are TGTGCCACCAAGGGGGAGGGCCGCCACAATGAGCAGTTCTTC.

This chain connects TRBV5-4 to TRBJ2-5; TRBD2 matches 8 bases. The CDR3 spans 16 residues. Germline V gives CDR1 SGHNT, CDR2 YYREEE (reference sequence). V shed 0 bases, J shed 4 bases, and the junction held 8 bases outside the gene matches. CDR3 nucleotide sequence: TGTGCCAGCAGCTTGGGACCGGGACTAGTTGTAGAGACCCAGTACTTC. It encodes CASSLGPGLVVETQYF.

The chain links TRBV7-3 to TRBJ2-1; weak D call: TRBD2 (5 bases). The V gene's germline CDR1 is SGHTA and CDR2 FQGTGA. Trimming shortened V by 0 bases and J by 9 bases, and 9 bases separated the two germline ends. There are 13 residues in the CDR3. CDR3 nucleotide sequence: TGTGCCAGCAGCTTAACGTTTGGGAGTGAGCAGTTCTTC. It yields the protein CASSLTFGSEQFF.

V is TRBV16 and J is TRBJ2-3; 7 bases map to TRBD2. This CDR3 contains 18 residues. Germline V gene sequence: CDR1 KGHSY, CDR2 FQNENV. The V segment lost 0 bases and the J segment 2 bases; nucleotides outside the gene matches: 11. For the CDR3, the DNA is TGTGCCAGCAGCCAATCTCGACGGGCTAGCGGAAACACAGATACGCAGTATTTT. Translation: CASSQSRRASGNTDTQYF.

The chain recombines TRBV2 with TRBJ1-5; D not certain. The CDR3 length is 14 residues. CDR1 SNHLY and CDR2 FYNNEI come from the germline V gene. Trimming cost V 7 bases and J 0 bases, with 10 bases left between them. Written as DNA, the CDR3 is TGTGCCAGCACAACCCTAGATAGCAATCAGCCCCAGCATTTT. It encodes CASTTLDSNQPQHF.

This sequence joins TRBV28 and TRBJ2-6, with D uncertain. This CDR3 contains 13 residues. Trimming pared 6 bases from V and 0 bases from J, leaving 3 bases between. CDR1 is MDHEN, CDR2 SYDVKM, per germline. The CDR3 bases are TGTGCCAGCAGGACCTCTGGGGCCAACGTCCTGACTTTC. It codes for CASRTSGANVLTF. The variable domain in full, completed from reference TRBV28 and TRBJ2-6, reads DVKVTQSSRYLVKRTGEKVFLECVQDMDHENMFWYRQDPGLGLRLIYFSYDVKMKEKGDIPEGYSVSREKKERFSLILESASTNQTSMYLCASRTSGANVLTFGAGSRLTVL.

This clone has more than one count but fewer than ten. The V gene is TRBV5-1, the J gene TRBJ2-1; the D call may be TRBD1 or TRBD2 (5 bases each). Germline CDR1 SGHRS, CDR2 YFSETQ. The CDR3 is 15 residues long. The V end was cut by 1 base, the J end by 0 bases, with 8 bases between. The CDR3 nucleotides are TGCGCCAGCAGCTTGTGGGGGAGCTCCTACAATGAGCAGTTCTTC. Encoded protein: CASSLWGSSYNEQFF.

The gene calls are TRBV7-9 and TRBJ2-5; D unclear. The germline V and J ends were trimmed by 7 bases and 0 bases, with 12 bases remaining between them. The CDR3 loop spans 14 amino acids. Germline V gives CDR1 SEHNR, CDR2 FQNEAQ (reference sequence). This CDR3 reads CASTHWKYQETQYF. CDR3 DNA: TGTGCCAGCACCCACTGGAAGTACCAAGAGACCCAGTACTTC.

The chain couples TRBV7-3 to TRBJ2-3; TRBD2 matches at 10 bases. This CDR3 has 16 amino acids. The germline gives CDR1 SGHTA, CDR2 FQGTGA. Germline trimming cut 4 bases from V and 4 bases from J; bases unmatched to any gene: 8. This chain's CDR3 is CASSSAASGRSDTQYF. The DNA for the CDR3 is TGTGCCAGCAGCTCGGCGGCTAGCGGGAGATCAGATACGCAGTATTTT.

V usage is TRBV10-1 and J usage is TRBJ1-1; D is uncertain. Trimming removed 6 bases at V and 1 base at J, with 9 bases between. CDR1 WNHNN and CDR2 SYGVQD come from the germline V gene (reference sequence). This CDR3 region has 13 residues. The chain's CDR3 is CASRAEGNTEAFF. CDR3 sequence (DNA): TGCGCCAGCAGAGCCGAAGGGAACACTGAAGCTTTCTTT.